This T cell receptor beta chain is drawn from a study of blood T cell repertoires in COVID-19 (dated by TCRdb to 2019 to 2021). About the investigation overall: Samples from collaborators originated in the United States, Italy and Spain and spanned both the acute and convalescent phases of COVID-19. The material from the prospective study consisted of cDNA or gDNA derived from T cells, B-cell-depleted T cells, or PBMCs. Subjects who had been exposed to COVID-19, were actively infected with it, or had recovered from it provided the deeply sampled blood TCRbeta repertoires that made up the dataset. The repertoires were made available in a free public database intended to serve as a resource for research on the immune response to SARS-CoV-2. The samples were drawn from two sources: the first 160 participants of the ongoing ImmuneRACE study, and over 1,000 subjects contributed by 6 global collaborators. The sample metadata nearly always contained a de-identified subject ID, COVID-19 status, age in years and sex. Where HLA class I and class II types were available, the types were taken from metadata supplied by the sample provider, not from assay-based typing. On the study overall, not on this receptor specifically: How much clinical and demographic metadata was included differed by source and by participant, and the metadata was provided uncurated.

Each collaborating institution followed its own protocols to collect whole blood in K2EDTA tubes. For TCRbeta analysis, collaborators shipped samples as frozen whole blood, isolated PBMCs, or DNA extracted from either of those sample types. TCRbeta CDR3 regions were amplified from genomic DNA by means of the immunoSEQ Assay, a bias-controlled multiplex PCR. The paper's data handling went like this. Nucleated cell counts per sample were estimated from amplification of reference gene primers within the assay. To quantify the absolute abundance of each unique TCRbeta CDR3 rearrangement, sequence reads were collapsed and filtered. For each sample, productive Simpson clonality was calculated as the square root of Simpson's diversity index over productive rearrangements. Sourced from immuneACCESS, this table was stored by TCRdb with only in-frame sequences that have V and J called. A share of the clones is absent; for the studies checked, an unresolved V gene accounts for under half, and the remainder has no known explanation. The V and J calls and clone size come from that table; D and trimming were worked out from the DNA. The sample table records roughly 170,000 clones; less than 85% of these occur just once. The top ten constitute about 3% of the sample.

A word on this clone: The clone's antigen remains unknown. The input lacks base qualities; no much larger clone sits a single base away.

Sequencing used peripheral blood. This TCR came from an elderly woman with acute or convalescent COVID-19.

The nucleotides are TGTGCCAGCTCAGGACCGACTATAGGGAGAGAAAAACTGTTTTTT. This sequence encodes CASSGPTIGREKLFF. The V gene is TRBV19 and the J gene is TRBJ1-4; the D gene lacks a confident call. The CDR3 holds 15 amino acids from the cysteine to the phenylalanine. Only CDR3 DNA is held: 45 bases, read in frame from base 1. The germline V gene (reference sequence) gives CDR1 as LNHDA and CDR2 as SQIVND. V is reduced by 9 bases and J by 8 bases, leaving a spacing of 22 bases between them.